This T cell receptor (beta chain) was retrieved from a study of blood T cell repertoires in COVID-19. For the study at large: There were acute and convalescent COVID-19 samples, and they came from the United States, Italy and Spain. PBMCs, B-cell-depleted T cells, or T cells were the source of the cDNA or gDNA that made up the material.

In the original analysis: Estimates of nucleated cell counts were drawn from the amplification of reference gene primers. Repertoires were generated with immunoSEQ multiplex PCR, while TCRdb's copy carries only in-frame clones and drops some. The DNA gave D and trimming, while V, J and clone size come from that table. Among some 200,000 clones listed, 92% were seen once. In germline, CDR1 is SNHLY, CDR2 FYNNEI. The CDR3 spans 13 residues. Trimming stripped 6 bases from V and 5 bases from J, with 13 bases between. The chain couples TRBV2 to TRBJ2-5, with D maybe TRBD2 (6 bases). The sequence derives from a man in his thirties or forties with acute or convalescent COVID-19. Material: peripheral blood. CDR3 residues: CASSWGRTETQYF. Written as DNA, the CDR3 is TGTGCCAGCAGCTGGGGGAGGACGGAGACCCAGTACTTC.